This T cell receptor beta chain was sequenced for a study of cytomegalovirus exposure and HLA in healthy donors. Study as a whole: Inside one of the first data releases sat some 93 million unique TCRs taken from HLA-typed donors.

In regard to this clone: The antigen remains unidentified.

Trimming took 5 bases from V and 1 from J, leaving 8 bases between them. CDR3 length: 14 amino acids. The germline V gene encodes CDR1 SGHTA and CDR2 FQGNSA. Amplification used 60 Vbeta primers and 13 Jbeta primers. TCRdb keeps only in-frame clones here, not all; method: immunoSEQ multiplex PCR. Among about 73,000 clones, 65% to 70% were seen once, and the ten largest hold approximately 7%. The study's findings and limits: Researchers reported in a later analysis that a missense DCLRE1C variant was tied to TCR beta V- and J-gene trimming.

The source is a woman aged 45-65 years in good health and CMV-seropositive. The chain carries TRBV7-2 and TRBJ1-4; no definite D call. Sequencing input: PBMCs. The DNA for the CDR3 is TGTGCCAGCAGCCCAGGACTAACTAATGAAAAACTGTTTTTT. Translated: CASSPGLTNEKLFF.